These 10 T cell receptor beta chains share one sample of origin, sequenced in a study of T cells in Graves' hyperthyroidism and ophthalmopathy (dated by TCRdb to about 2019). The library was made by multiplex PCR. Sequencing took place on an Illumina HiSeq 2000. The TCR beta CDR3 regions were amplified from RNA transcripts. The first round of RT-PCR for the TCR CDR3 was performed with the HTBI primer set and the Qiagen OneStep RT-PCR kit. The public reads were reanalyzed by TCRdb: fastp trimming at Q25, MiXCR alignment, in-frame beta chains only. Each entry merges the rows of one CDR3 protein and shows their most common DNA and genes. The sample records 750,000 to 950,000 distinct CDR3 sequences, over 35% of which are singletons. About 8.9% of the sample is taken by the ten largest. Source material: blood. These receptors all come from a young man with Graves' hyperthyroidism.

This clonotype was counted many times. V gene TRBV24-1 combines with J gene TRBJ2-7; perhaps TRBD1 as D (5 bases). The CDR3 has 14 amino acids. Between the trimmed V and J ends, which lost 2 bases and 2 bases, there was a span of 9 bases. In germline, CDR1 is KGHDR, CDR2 SFDVKD. The CDR3 loop is CATSDSRQTYEQYF. The DNA for the CDR3 is TGTGCCACCAGTGATTCCCGACAGACCTACGAGCAGTACTTC.

This clonotype has at least ten counts. The chain uses TRBV7-2 and TRBJ2-7, with 7 bases fitting TRBD2. V lost 6 bases, J lost 9 bases, and 11 bases stayed unmatched. This CDR3 is 13 amino acids long. Germline lookup yields CDR1 SGHTA and CDR2 FQGNSA. In DNA form, the CDR3 reads TGTGCCAGCAGGCCCGGGGGAGGGTCGGGGCAGTACTTC. The encoded protein is CASRPGGGSGQYF.

In this sample, this clonotype turned up a few times. The gene calls are TRBV4-1 and TRBJ1-5, with 7 bases lining up with TRBD1. CDR3 length: 16 amino acids. The germline gives CDR1 MGHRA, CDR2 YSYEKL. V trimming: 3 bases; J trimming: 4 bases; junction bases outside the gene matches: 9. CDR3 amino acids: CASSHATGRGNQPQHF. The CDR3 DNA follows: TGCGCCAGCAGCCACGCGACAGGGCGTGGGAATCAGCCCCAGCATTTT.

This chain links TRBV9 with TRBJ2-2; TRBD2 is a possible D gene (6 bases). CDR1 is SGDLS and CDR2 is YYNGEE in the germline V gene. The CDR3 length is 15 residues. The V gene lost 0 bases and the J gene lost 5 bases, with 11 bases spanning the gap. The CDR3 DNA is TGTGCCAGCAGCGTAGACGGGAGAAGGACCGGGGAGCTGTTTTTT. It codes for CASSVDGRRTGELFF.

This clonotype was seen more than once but under ten times. The V call is TRBV11-2, the J call TRBJ1-3, with 7 bases matching TRBD1. V was pared by 4 bases and J by 0 bases, with 6 bases of the junction left unmatched. From germline, CDR1 is SGHAT and CDR2 FQNNGV. CDR3 length: 16 amino acids. This CDR3 reads CASSSPQGSSGNTIYF. CDR3 DNA sequence: TGTGCCAGCAGCTCACCACAGGGGAGCTCTGGAAACACCATATATTTT.

As regards this clonotype: Given a much more abundant clone one base away, this may be a read error. The J gene is TRBJ2-7, the V gene TRBV7-8; D perhaps matches TRBD2 (5 bases). The length of the CDR3 is 12 residues. CDR1 is SGHVS, CDR2 FQNEAQ, per germline. CDR3 DNA: TGTGTCAGCAGTCCGAGGGTTAACGAGCAGTACTTC. Translation gives CVSSPRVNEQYF.

This clonotype came up many times. This chain uses TRBV19 with TRBJ1-1; 9 bases match TRBD1. The V gene's germline CDR1 is LNHDA and CDR2 SQIVND (reference sequence). Unmatched junction bases numbered 5, after V lost 9 bases and J lost 3 bases. This CDR3 has 13 residues. In DNA, the CDR3 is TGTGCCAGCCGGGACAGGGCTGACACTGAAGCTTTCTTT. Amino acids: CASRDRADTEAFF.

The J gene is TRBJ2-7, the V gene TRBV2, with 13 bases that match TRBD2. The CDR3 has 14 residues. V was pared by 6 bases and J by 4 bases, with 3 bases of the junction left unmatched. Per germline, CDR1 SNHLY and CDR2 FYNNEI. The CDR3 here is CASRGLAGDYEQYF. The CDR3 DNA reads as TGTGCCAGCAGAGGACTAGCGGGAGATTACGAGCAGTACTTC.

This clonotype was detected only a few times. This rearrangement joins TRBV29-1 to TRBJ1-4; D is unclear. CDR1 is SQVTM, CDR2 ANQGSEA, per germline. Trimming pared 4 bases from V and 4 bases from J, leaving 7 bases between. This CDR3 region has 12 residues. The CDR3 region has the DNA TGCAGCGTTGCTCAAAATAATGAAAAACTGTTTTTT. The encoded protein is CSVAQNNEKLFF.

Notes on this clonotype: A much larger clone is a single base away; this may be a read error. The V and J genes are TRBV29-1 and TRBJ1-4; D uncertain. The CDR3 totals 13 residues. CDR1 and CDR2 from the germline V gene are SQVTM and ANQGSEA. Trimming removed 3 bases from V and 4 bases from J, with 9 bases in between. The CDR3 loop reads CSVEGADNEKLFF. The CDR3 region has the DNA TGCAGCGTTGAGGGAGCTGATAATGAAAAACTGTTTTTT.